The 10 T cell receptor beta chains given below trace back to one sample, sequenced in a study of a mutant IDH1 vaccine in newly diagnosed glioma. This sample's time point: week 47, end of study. In the vaccine, a single dose held 300 ug of the mutant IDH1 20-mer peptide, along with topical imiquimod. Their cognate antigens are unknown. Assay: immunoSEQ multiplex PCR; the TCRdb copy retains only in-frame clones and omits some. The table has some 35,000 clones, 65% to 80% seen once. This specimen was PBMCs, taken from a glioma patient whose treatment included an IDH1 peptide vaccine. Source of these receptors: a man between 35 and 55 years old with glioma.

The genes are TRBV11-1 and TRBJ2-3; 10 bases fit TRBD2. CDR1 and CDR2 (germline): SGHAT, FQDESV (reference sequence). This CDR3 contains 16 residues. Trimming took 5 bases from V and 5 from J; bases not matched to a gene: 10. The CDR3 DNA follows: TGTGCCAGCAGCATAAGGACACTAGCGGGACTAGATACGCAGTATTTT. Amino acid sequence: CASSIRTLAGLDTQYF.

This chain uses TRBV7-9 with TRBJ1-4; TRBD1 matches at 7 bases. In germline, CDR1 is SEHNR, CDR2 FQNEAQ (reference sequence). The V segment lost 1 base and the J segment 5 bases; nucleotides outside the gene matches: 4. CDR3 size: 15 residues. CDR3 residues: CASSLGDSRNEKLFF. CDR3 DNA: TGTGCCAGCAGCTTAGGGGACAGTAGGAATGAAAAACTGTTTTTT.

V gene TRBV6-4 combines with J gene TRBJ2-2; D may be TRBD2 (5 bases). V was shortened by 6 bases and J by 7 bases, with 15 bases between the two germline ends. The CDR3 has 14 residues. The germline CDR1 and CDR2 sequences are MRHNA and SNTAGT. CDR3 bases: TGTGCCAGCAGAGCGGAACCGGGTAGCGGGGAGCTGTTTTTT. Its translation is CASRAEPGSGELFF.

The chain has TRBV19 and TRBJ1-4, with D possibly TRBD1 on 5 matching bases. Trimming took off 4 bases at V and 8 bases at J, with 14 bases between the two ends. CDR1 is LNHDA, CDR2 SQIVND, per germline (reference sequence). This CDR3 is 14 amino acids long. The CDR3 nucleotides are TGTGCCAGTAGTAACGTCGGGGGAGGAGAAAAACTGTTTTTT. It specifies CASSNVGGGEKLFF.

V gene TRBV18 combines with J gene TRBJ1-1; D is unresolved. The CDR3 length is 15 residues. With 1 base removed from V and 1 base from J, the gap between germline ends came to 10 bases. The V gene's germline CDR1 is KGHSH and CDR2 LQKENI. The CDR3 DNA reads TGTGCCAGCTCACCACTTGGGCTCCGGAACACTGAAGCTTTCTTT. Its translation: CASSPLGLRNTEAFF.

This clone has a handful of counts. This rearrangement joins TRBV7-2 to TRBJ2-3; 14 bases are a match to TRBD2. The CDR3 is 17 amino acids. CDR1 and CDR2 from the germline V gene are SGHTA and FQGNSA. V was pared by 5 bases and J by 5 bases, with 9 bases of the junction left unmatched. In nucleotides, the CDR3 is TGTGCCAGCAGCCGCCCTCGGACTAGCGGGAGGCGAGATACGCAGTATTTT. It encodes CASSRPRTSGRRDTQYF.

The V and J genes are TRBV10-3 and TRBJ2-7; 7 bases line up with TRBD2. This CDR3 has 14 residues. Germline lookup yields CDR1 ENHRY and CDR2 SYGVKD. The V gene end was trimmed by 0 bases and the J gene end by 3 bases; junction bases not matched to a gene: 2. As DNA, the CDR3 is TGTGCCATCAGTGAGTCTCGGGGGGACTACGAGCAGTACTTC. Amino acids: CAISESRGDYEQYF.

This chain connects TRBV7-2 to TRBJ2-1; 7 bases match TRBD2. Looked up from germline, CDR1 is SGHTA and CDR2 is FQGNSA. The V and J ends lost 6 bases and 7 bases, in that order; junction bases with no gene match: 6. CDR3 length: 13 amino acids. The CDR3 coding sequence is TGTGCCAGCAGTCCGGGACTAAAGAATGAGCAGTTCTTC. Protein: CASSPGLKNEQFF. The variable domain in full, with the rest retrieved from reference TRBV7-2 and TRBJ2-1, is GAGVSQSPSNKVTEKGKDVELRCDPISGHTALYWYRQSLGQGLEFLIYFQGNSAPDKSGLPSDRFSAERTGGSVSTLTIQRTQQEDSAVYLCASSPGLKNEQFFGPGTRLTVL.

The table lists this clone with a few counts. Other nucleotide sequences from this sample produce the same CDR3. This chain links TRBV11-2 with TRBJ1-1, with 8 bases aligning to TRBD1. The trim removed 5 bases at V and 4 bases at J, leaving 6 bases unmatched. This CDR3 contains 14 residues. The germline V gene has CDR1 SGHAT and CDR2 FQNNGV. The CDR3 DNA reads as TGTGCCAGCAGCCTGACAGGGGAGGTCACTGAAGCTTTCTTT. This translates into CASSLTGEVTEAFF. Using reference TRBV11-2 and TRBJ1-1 for the parts outside the CDR3, the full variable domain is EAGVAQSPRYKIIEKRQSVAFWCNPISGHATLYWYQQILGQGPKLLIQFQNNGVVDDSQLPKDRFSAERLKGVDSTLKIQPAKLEDSAVYLCASSLTGEVTEAFFGQGTRLTVV.

The rearrangement joins TRBV7-6 to TRBJ1-3; D unclear. The CDR3 extends over 17 amino acids. Trimming took 5 bases from V and 0 from J, leaving 17 bases between them. The V gene's germline CDR1 is SGHVS and CDR2 FNYEAQ. CDR3 loop: CASSAQPDGNSGNTIYF. CDR3 nucleotides: TGTGCCAGCAGCGCCCAACCGGACGGTAACTCTGGAAACACCATATATTTT.